The rows below give T cell receptor beta chains drawn from one sample of a study of T cell responses to AZD1222 COVID-19 vaccine. TCRdb keeps only in-frame clones here, not all; method: immunoSEQ multiplex PCR. There are tens of thousands of clones in the sample; about four fifths occur only once, and under 7% lies in the top ten. Sequencing used peripheral blood, obtained on day 0 of AZD1222 vaccination. The receptor set was obtained from an adult in good health. Both conserved end residues are part of each CDR3. The D gene is left open where the match is weak. Not all rows give a size; the values are once, few, many and, for expanded clones, a class.

j_gene,v_gene,abundance,d_gene,CDR3nt,CDR3aa
TRBJ2-3,TRBV6-2/TRBV6-3,.,.,TGTGCCAGCAGTTACTCGCGGTGGGACGACCGGACAGTCACAGATACGCAGTATTTT,CASSYSRWDDRTVTDTQYF
TRBJ1-5,TRBV19,.,.,TGTGCCAGTAGATATGGAGCAGGCTATCAGCCCCAGCATTTT,CASRYGAGYQPQHF
TRBJ1-1,TRBV30,.,.,TGTGCCTGGAGTGACCCGACAGGACTAAACACTGAAGCTTTCTTT,CAWSDPTGLNTEAFF
TRBJ1-4,TRBV7-9,once,.,TGTGCCAGCAGCTTACAGGGGACTTGGGATGAAAAACTGTTTTTT,CASSLQGTWDEKLFF
TRBJ2-1,TRBV7-3,.,TRBD2,TGTGCCAGCAGTCCAGGACTAGCGGGGGGCGAGCAGTTCTTC,CASSPGLAGGEQFF
TRBJ2-7,TRBV4-3,.,TRBD1,TGCGCCAGCAGCCCCGGGACAGGGGGCTCCTACGAGCAGTACTTC,CASSPGTGGSYEQYF
TRBJ2-5,TRBV6-2/TRBV6-3,.,.,TGTGCCAGCAGTCTCCGCCCCCCTACCACTCAAGAGACCCAGTACTTC,CASSLRPPTTQETQYF
TRBJ2-7,TRBV7-2,.,.,TGTGCCAGCAGCCCCGGCTACGAGCAGTACTTC,CASSPGYEQYF
TRBJ1-1,TRBV7-9,.,.,TGTGCCAGCAGCCCGGCGGGGAACACTGAAGCTTTCTTT,CASSPAGNTEAFF
TRBJ1-1,TRBV20-1,.,TRBD1,TGCAGTGCTCGGACAGGGATTGAAGCTTTCTTT,CSARTGIEAFF
TRBJ1-1,TRBV24-1,.,.,TGTGCCACCAGTGGGGGTGGCGACACTGAAGCTTTCTTT,CATSGGGDTEAFF
TRBJ2-7,TRBV9,.,.,TGTGCCAGCAGCGTAGATGGCGGGACCTACGAGCAGTACTTC,CASSVDGGTYEQYF
TRBJ2-2,TRBV7-2,.,TRBD2,TGTGCCAGCAGCTCCCAAGGCGGGACTAGCCTCAACACCGGGGAGCTGTTTTTT,CASSSQGGTSLNTGELFF
TRBJ1-2,TRBV12-5,once,.,TGTGCTAGTGGTTTGAATGGGATACATGACTACACCTTC,CASGLNGIHDYTF
TRBJ1-4,TRBV4-3,.,TRBD1,TGCGCCAGCAGCCACCCCTTGACAGGGTCTAATGAAAAACTGTTTTTT,CASSHPLTGSNEKLFF
TRBJ2-3,TRBV24-1,few,.,TGTGCCACCATGGACCCGCAAACGGATACGCAGTATTTT,CATMDPQTDTQYF
TRBJ2-2,TRBV11-3,.,.,TGTGCCAGCAGCCCCCTTGGCCACCGTGAAACCGGGGAGCTGTTTTTT,CASSPLGHRETGELFF
TRBJ2-7,TRBV28,.,.,TGTGCCAGCAGTCCTCCCGGAGAGGGTATCCACGAGCAGTACTTC,CASSPPGEGIHEQYF
TRBJ2-2,TRBV7-7,.,TRBD1,TGTGCTAGCAGCTTAGCCCCGGACAGGATCAACACCGGGGAGCTGTTTTTT,CASSLAPDRINTGELFF
TRBJ2-7,TRBV11-3,.,.,TGTGCCAGCAGCGGAAGAGGCTACGAGCAGTACTTC,CASSGRGYEQYF
TRBJ2-3,TRBV5-4,.,TRBD1,TGTGCCAGCAGCCAACCTGGACAGGGTCGCACAGATACGCAGTATTTT,CASSQPGQGRTDTQYF
TRBJ2-1,TRBV6-5,.,.,TGTGCCAGCAGTTTAGTCGGTAATTACGATGAGCAGTTCTTC,CASSLVGNYDEQFF
TRBJ2-3,TRBV7-2,.,TRBD2,TGTGCCAGCAGCTTAGGAGACGGGGGGGGCACAGATACGCAGTATTTT,CASSLGDGGGTDTQYF
TRBJ2-5,TRBV7-9,.,.,TGTGCCAGCAGCTTCGGGACTCGTCCTCACATGGCCCAGTACTTC,CASSFGTRPHMAQYF
TRBJ1-1,TRBV5-4,.,.,TGTGCCAGCAGCTTTCAAGTGAACACTGAAGCTTTCTTT,CASSFQVNTEAFF
TRBJ2-7,TRBV5-8,.,.,TGTGCCAGCAGCACCCCCGGGAGCTTCCCCTACGAGCAGTACTTC,CASSTPGSFPYEQYF
TRBJ1-4,TRBV2,.,.,TGTGCCAGCAGTGAGCGGAACAGAGAAAAACTGTTTTTT,CASSERNREKLFF
TRBJ1-4,TRBV19,.,TRBD1,TGTGCCAGTACGAAGACAGGGATAGAAAAACTGTTTTTT,CASTKTGIEKLFF
TRBJ1-2,TRBV11-2,.,TRBD1,TGTGCCAGCAGCAGGCCGGGACAGGGCCTTCCCTTGGGCTACACCTTC,CASSRPGQGLPLGYTF
TRBJ2-7,TRBV9,.,.,TGTGCCAGCAGCCCCGCCGGACTGGACTACGAGCAGTACTTC,CASSPAGLDYEQYF
TRBJ2-2,TRBV19,.,.,TGTGCCAGTAGTATTTTTCAGGGCACGAACACCGGGGAGCTGTTTTTT,CASSIFQGTNTGELFF
TRBJ1-6,TRBV27,.,TRBD1,TGTGCCAGCAGACTAGACAGGGGTAATTCACCCCTCCACTTT,CASRLDRGNSPLHF
TRBJ2-5,TRBV19,few,.,TGTGCCAGTAGTATAGCCGGGGAGACCCAGTACTTC,CASSIAGETQYF
TRBJ2-7,TRBV11-3,once,.,TGTGCCAGCAGCTTAGTTGGTGGTTCCTACGAGCAGTACTTC,CASSLVGGSYEQYF
TRBJ2-7,TRBV12-3/TRBV12-4,.,.,TGTGCCAGCAGTTTCATGCCTAACGAGCAGTACTTC,CASSFMPNEQYF
TRBJ2-2,TRBV6-4,.,.,TGTGCCAGCAGGCTCAGGGGTGACACCGGGGAGCTGTTTTTT,CASRLRGDTGELFF
TRBJ1-1,TRBV3-1/TRBV3-2,.,.,TGTGCCAGCAGCCACCACACAACCCAGAACACTGAAGCTTTCTTT,CASSHHTTQNTEAFF
TRBJ2-1,TRBV6-6,.,.,TGTGCCACCGGGAGACGGCCGGATGAGCAGTTCTTC,CATGRRPDEQFF
TRBJ2-7,TRBV19,once,.,TGTGCCAGTAGTTCTGGAGGGGAGCAGTACTTC,CASSSGGEQYF
TRBJ2-5,TRBV7-2,.,TRBD2,TGTGCCAGCAGCCCAGGGACTAGCGGAGAGACCCAGTACTTC,CASSPGTSGETQYF
TRBJ2-2,TRBV7-9,.,.,TGTGCCAGCAGCCAGTCCTCAACCGGGGAGCTGTTTTTT,CASSQSSTGELFF
TRBJ2-5,TRBV5-4,.,.,TGTGCCAGCAGCTTGGAGGGCGACCAAGAGACCCAGTACTTC,CASSLEGDQETQYF
TRBJ2-1,TRBV27,.,.,TGTGCCAGCAGTTTATTTGCTCGAGGTGAGCAGTTCTTC,CASSLFARGEQFF
TRBJ1-2,TRBV6-1,.,.,TGTGCCAGCAGTGAAGCGGCATCCAGAGTCTATGTCAGCACCTTC,CASSEAASRVYVSTF
TRBJ2-5,TRBV3-1/TRBV3-2,.,TRBD2,TGTGCCAGCAGCCCTCAGCGGGGGCCCCAAGAGACCCAGTACTTC,CASSPQRGPQETQYF
TRBJ1-6,TRBV19,.,.,TGTGCCACCCGGACAGAGGGTTCACCCCTCCACTTT,CATRTEGSPLHF
TRBJ1-5,TRBV15,.,.,TGTGCCACCAGCAGAGGCTCGGCGGGGGATCAGCCCCAGCATTTT,CATSRGSAGDQPQHF
TRBJ1-6,TRBV10-2,few,TRBD1,TGCGCCAGCAGTGACGGCCAGGGGGGACTTAATTCACCCCTCCACTTT,CASSDGQGGLNSPLHF
TRBJ1-2,TRBV9,.,.,TGTGCCAGCAGCGTACTCCTTGGGGAGGGCTACACCTTC,CASSVLLGEGYTF
TRBJ2-5,TRBV6-5,.,.,TGTGCCAGCAGCCAGGTAACAGGGGAGGAGGAGACCCAGTACTTC,CASSQVTGEEETQYF
TRBJ2-5,TRBV7-2,.,TRBD2,TGTGCCAGCAGCTTAGGGGGACTAGGCCTAGAGACCCAGTACTTC,CASSLGGLGLETQYF
TRBJ2-5,TRBV28,.,.,TGTGCCAGCAGTTTTCGGGCGGGCCGAGAGACCCAGTACTTC,CASSFRAGRETQYF
TRBJ2-3,TRBV19,once,TRBD2,TGTGCCAGTAGTCTAACCCTAGCGGGGGGGCTCAGTACGCAGTATTTT,CASSLTLAGGLSTQYF
TRBJ1-3,TRBV6-5,.,TRBD1,TGTGCCAGCAGCCTGCGGGACAGGGGGTTCGACACCATATATTTT,CASSLRDRGFDTIYF
TRBJ2-7,TRBV7-3,medium-sized,TRBD1,TGTGCCAGCAGCGTATCCGGGACAGGGGGAATATACGAGCAGTACTTC,CASSVSGTGGIYEQYF